This T cell receptor (beta chain) was documented in a study of cytomegalovirus exposure and HLA in healthy donors. Comment on this clone: What it binds is not known.

The PCR employed 60 Vbeta primers together with 13 Jbeta primers. TCRdb keeps only in-frame clones here, not all; method: immunoSEQ multiplex PCR. The sample contains some 160,000 clones, around 77% of which appear only once. General study findings and limits: A link between a missense DCLRE1C variant and TCR beta V- and J-gene trimming emerged from a later analysis.

Sequencing was performed on PBMCs. This sequence originates from a man aged 55 to 70 in good health and CMV-seronegative.

For the CDR3, the DNA is TGTGCCTGGATAGGGACTAACACAGATACGCAGTATTTT. This codes for CAWIGTNTDTQYF. The chain recombines TRBV30 with TRBJ2-3, with 7 bases lining up with TRBD2. This CDR3 is 13 amino acids long. J was trimmed by 2 bases and V by 4 bases; bases with no gene match: 3. The V gene's germline CDR1 is GTSNPN and CDR2 SVGIG (reference sequence).